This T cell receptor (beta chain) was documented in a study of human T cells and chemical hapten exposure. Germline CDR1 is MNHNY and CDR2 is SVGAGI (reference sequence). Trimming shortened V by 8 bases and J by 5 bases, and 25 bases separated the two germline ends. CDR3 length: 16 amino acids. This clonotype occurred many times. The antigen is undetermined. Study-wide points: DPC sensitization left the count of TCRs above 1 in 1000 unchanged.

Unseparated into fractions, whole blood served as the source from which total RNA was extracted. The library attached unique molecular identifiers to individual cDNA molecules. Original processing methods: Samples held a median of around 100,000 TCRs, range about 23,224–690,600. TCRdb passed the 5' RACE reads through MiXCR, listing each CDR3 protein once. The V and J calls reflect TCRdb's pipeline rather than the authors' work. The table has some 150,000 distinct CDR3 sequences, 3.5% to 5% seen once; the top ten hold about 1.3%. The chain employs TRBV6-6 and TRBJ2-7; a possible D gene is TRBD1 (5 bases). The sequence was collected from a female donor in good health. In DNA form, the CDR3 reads TGTGCCAGCCTTCCATCTCAAGGGGTGGCCCGGGACGAGCAGTACTTC. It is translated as CASLPSQGVARDEQYF.